This T cell receptor beta chain was sequenced for a study of long-term antiretroviral therapy in people with HIV. Researchers report immunoSEQ v3.0 was run at survey level. Clones were read by immunoSEQ multiplex PCR, and TCRdb kept only the in-frame ones, dropping some. This table holds some 12,000 clones, roughly 80% found once. CDR1 SGHRS and CDR2 YFSETQ come from the germline V gene. The germline V and J ends were trimmed by 0 bases and 4 bases, with 11 bases remaining between them. The CDR3 is made up of 15 amino acids. The sequence came from a man aged 40-55 years with HIV. This material consisted of unsorted PBMCs, taken 1.2 years after starting antiretroviral therapy. This sequence joins TRBV5-1 and TRBJ1-3; no clear D. CDR3: CASSLEAGGGNTIYF. The CDR3 nucleotides read TGCGCCAGCAGCTTGGAGGCAGGAGGCGGAAACACCATATATTTT.